This T cell receptor (beta chain) was captured in a study of blood T cell repertoires in COVID-19. Across the study: Some COVID-19 samples were acute and others convalescent; all came from the United States, Italy and Spain. PBMCs, B-cell-depleted T cells, or T cells were the source of the cDNA or gDNA that made up the material.

Study processing details: By means of reference gene primer amplification, nucleated cell counts were estimated. The assay was immunoSEQ multiplex PCR, and TCRdb's table has in-frame clones only and misses some. V and J calls plus clone size are reproduced from that table; the DNA served to infer D and trimming. The sample includes about 94,000 clones, roughly 80% of them seen just once. Germline V gives CDR1 SGHRS, CDR2 YFSETQ. The length of the CDR3 is 15 residues. The V gene lost 4 bases and the J gene lost 1 base, with 9 bases spanning the gap. Sequenced material: peripheral blood. The source of this sequence is a human donor in a cohort sampled during active COVID-19. V gene TRBV5-1 combines with J gene TRBJ2-6; TRBD1 is a possible D gene (5 bases). The chain's CDR3 is CASSLTDSGANVLTF. The DNA for the CDR3 is TGCGCCAGCAGCCTGACAGATTCTGGGGCCAACGTCCTGACTTTC.